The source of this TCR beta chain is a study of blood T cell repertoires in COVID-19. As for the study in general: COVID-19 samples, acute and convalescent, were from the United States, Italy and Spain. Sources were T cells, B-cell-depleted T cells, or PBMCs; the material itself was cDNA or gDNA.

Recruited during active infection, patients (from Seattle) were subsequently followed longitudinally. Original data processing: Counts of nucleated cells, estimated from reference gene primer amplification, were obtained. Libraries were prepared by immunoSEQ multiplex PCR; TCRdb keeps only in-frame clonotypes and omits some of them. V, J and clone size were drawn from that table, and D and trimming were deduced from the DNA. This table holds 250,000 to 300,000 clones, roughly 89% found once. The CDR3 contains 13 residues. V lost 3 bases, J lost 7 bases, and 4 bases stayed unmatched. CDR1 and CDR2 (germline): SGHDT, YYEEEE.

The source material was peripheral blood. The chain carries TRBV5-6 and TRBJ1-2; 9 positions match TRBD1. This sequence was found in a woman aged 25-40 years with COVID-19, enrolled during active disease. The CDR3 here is CASSYGTGSGYTF. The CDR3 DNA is TGTGCCAGCAGCTACGGGACAGGGTCTGGCTACACCTTC. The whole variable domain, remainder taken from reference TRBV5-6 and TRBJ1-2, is DAGVTQSPTHLIKTRGQQVTLRCSPKSGHDTVSWYQQALGQGPQFIFQYYEEEERQRGNFPDRFSGHQFPNYSSELNVNALLLGDSALYLCASSYGTGSGYTFGSGTRLTVV.